What follows are 31 T cell receptor beta chains derived from one specimen sequenced in a study of blood T cell repertoires in COVID-19. Assay used: immunoSEQ multiplex PCR; TCRdb lists only in-frame clones, some missing. This table has some 82,000 clones, 90% to 95% appearing once. The specimen sequenced was peripheral blood. The receptors here all came from a woman between 45 and 65 years old in a cohort sampled during active COVID-19.

The V call is TRBV5-1, the J call TRBJ2-5; 9 bases are shared with TRBD2. CDR3 length equals 15 residues. Looked up from germline, CDR1 is SGHRS and CDR2 is YFSETQ. V was clipped by 1 base and J by 0 bases; unmatched bases: 1. The DNA of the CDR3 is TGCGCCAGCAGCTTGAGCGGGGGGAACCAAGAGACCCAGTACTTC. Translation: CASSLSGGNQETQYF. The full variable domain, in which reference TRBV5-1 and TRBJ2-5 provide the parts outside the CDR3, is KAGVTQTPRYLIKTRGQQVTLSCSPISGHRSVSWYQQTPGQGLQFLFEYFSETQRNKGNFPGRFSGRQFSNSRSEMNVSTLELGDSALYLCASSLSGGNQETQYFGPGTRLLVL.

V usage is TRBV19 and J usage is TRBJ2-2; 8 positions agree with TRBD2. The germline CDR1 and CDR2 sequences are LNHDA and SQIVND (reference sequence). Trimming cost V 2 bases and J 5 bases; bases outside gene matches: 1. The CDR3 spans 14 residues. The chain's CDR3 is CASSIKRGTGELFF. DNA for the CDR3: TGTGCCAGTAGTATAAAGCGGGGGACCGGGGAGCTGTTTTTT.

The rearrangement uses TRBV7-9 and TRBJ2-3; 12 bases map to TRBD1. The trim removed 4 bases at V and 6 bases at J, leaving 14 bases unmatched. The CDR3 is made up of 18 amino acids. CDR1 is SEHNR, CDR2 FQNEAQ, per germline (reference sequence). For the CDR3, the DNA is TGTGCCAGCAGCTATAATCCCGGGACAGGGGGCGAAAAGGATACGCAGTATTTT. Its protein is CASSYNPGTGGEKDTQYF.

V usage is TRBV13 and J usage is TRBJ1-2, with D perhaps TRBD1 (5 bases). V lost 1 base to trimming and J lost 4 bases, with 10 bases between them. CDR3 length: 14 amino acids. Germline V gene lookup returns CDR1 PRHDT and CDR2 FYEKMQ (reference sequence). CDR3 sequence: CASSLERQSYGYTF. For the CDR3, the DNA is TGTGCCAGCAGCTTAGAGCGACAGAGCTATGGCTACACCTTC.

V usage is TRBV29-1 and J usage is TRBJ2-5; weak D call: TRBD2 (6 bases). Looked up from germline, CDR1 is SQVTM and CDR2 is ANQGSEA. With 2 bases removed from V and 6 bases from J, the gap between germline ends came to 10 bases. The CDR3 totals 12 residues. CDR3 amino acids: CSVEREWKTQYF. Here the CDR3 DNA reads TGCAGCGTTGAACGGGAGTGGAAGACCCAGTACTTC.

The chain has TRBV10-1 and TRBJ2-3, with D tentatively TRBD1 (5 bases). CDR3 length: 16 amino acids. The V end lost 6 bases, the J end lost 0 bases, and 16 bases lay between the germline ends. Per germline, CDR1 WNHNN and CDR2 SYGVQD (reference sequence). The CDR3 DNA reads as TGCGCCAGCAGAACAACAGGAAACGAAAGCACAGATACGCAGTATTTT. Translation: CASRTTGNESTDTQYF.

The rearrangement uses TRBV7-3 and TRBJ1-6, with D unresolved. This CDR3 is built from 15 residues. V lost 1 base to trimming and J lost 5 bases, with 9 bases between them. Germline CDR1 reads SGHTA; CDR2 reads FQGTGA. CDR3 amino acids: CASSLSSGNNSPLHF. In nucleotides, the CDR3 is TGTGCCAGCAGCTTAAGTTCCGGGAATAATTCACCCCTCCACTTT.

This rearrangement joins TRBV7-9 to TRBJ2-1; 8 nucleotides line up with TRBD2. The CDR3 covers 17 residues. After removal of 4 bases from V and 8 bases from J, the junction contained 16 bases not matched to a gene. Per the germline V gene, CDR1 is SEHNR and CDR2 is FQNEAQ (reference sequence). The CDR3 DNA follows: TGTGCCAGCAGCTCACCTCCGGGACTAGATCGTGCCCATGAGCAGTTCTTC. Its translation is CASSSPPGLDRAHEQFF.

V and J are TRBV5-4 and TRBJ1-2, with 9 bases aligning to TRBD1. The germline V gene encodes CDR1 SGHNT and CDR2 YYREEE (reference sequence). V gave up 1 base and J gave up 3 bases; unmatched junction bases: 4. The CDR3 is made up of 15 amino acids. The CDR3 nucleotides read TGTGCCAGCAGCTTGCAGGGACAGGGTCACTATGGCTACACCTTC. Translation gives CASSLQGQGHYGYTF.

J is TRBJ2-3 and V is TRBV28; TRBD2 agrees at 9 bases. Trimming removed 2 bases from V and 4 bases from J; junction bases left unmatched: 7. This CDR3 contains 16 residues. Germline values: CDR1 MDHEN, CDR2 SYDVKM. Written as DNA, the CDR3 is TGTGCCAGCAGTTTAGAGGGGGTAGCGGGAGCAGATACGCAGTATTTT. This codes for CASSLEGVAGADTQYF.

V usage is TRBV7-6 and J usage is TRBJ2-5; a weak D match, TRBD2 (6 bases). Between the trimmed V and J ends, which lost 4 bases and 4 bases, there was a span of 16 bases. The CDR3 is made up of 15 amino acids. Germline V lookup: CDR1 SGHVS, CDR2 FNYEAQ. The CDR3 bases are TGTGCCAGCAGCTCCGGCGGGGCGGGAAGAGAGACCCAGTACTTC. Translating it yields CASSSGGAGRETQYF. Variable domain in full (rest from reference TRBV7-6 and TRBJ2-5): GAGVSQSPRYKVTKRGQDVALRCDPISGHVSLYWYRQALGQGPEFLTYFNYEAQQDKSGLPNDRFSAERPEGSISTLTIQRTEQRDSAMYRCASSSGGAGRETQYFGPGTRLLVL.

The rearrangement joins TRBV12-3 or TRBV12-4 to TRBJ1-1; D remains ambiguous. This CDR3 region has 12 residues. Trimming pared 3 bases from V and 6 bases from J, leaving 8 bases between. The CDR3 region is CASSLEVAEAFF. The CDR3 DNA is TGTGCCAGCAGTTTGGAGGTGGCTGAAGCTTTCTTT.

This sequence joins TRBV19 and TRBJ1-5; 9 positions match TRBD1. This CDR3 has 14 residues. Germline V gene lookup returns CDR1 LNHDA and CDR2 SQIVND (reference sequence). V lost 11 bases, J lost 5 bases, and 10 bases stayed unmatched. In DNA, the CDR3 is TGTGCCGGACCCGGGACAGGGAGGCATCAGCCCCAGCATTTT. It translates to CAGPGTGRHQPQHF. The full variable domain, completed using reference TRBV19 and TRBJ1-5, is DGGITQSPKYLFRKEGQNVTLSCEQNLNHDAMYWYRQDPGQGLRLIYYSQIVNDFQKGDIAEGYSVSREKKESFPLTVTSAQKNPTAFYLCAGPGTGRHQPQHFGDGTRLSIL.

The rearrangement uses TRBV27 and TRBJ2-7, with TRBD1 identical over 10 bases. The CDR3 runs 14 residues. The germline CDR1 and CDR2 sequences are MNHEY and SMNVEV (reference sequence). J was trimmed by 3 bases and V by 6 bases; bases with no gene match: 5. In nucleotides, the CDR3 is TGTGCCAGCAGAAAGGACAGGGGGATCTACGAGCAGTACTTC. This encodes CASRKDRGIYEQYF.

The V and J genes are TRBV9 and TRBJ2-7; 14 nucleotides match TRBD2. The germline CDR1 and CDR2 sequences are SGDLS and YYNGEE. J gave up 3 bases and V 1 base, and 6 bases lay outside the gene matches. This CDR3 is 17 amino acids long. CDR3 in DNA: TGTGCCAGCAGCGTATCGGGACTAGCGGGAGAGATCTACGAGCAGTACTTC. This sequence encodes CASSVSGLAGEIYEQYF. Supplemented by reference TRBV9 and TRBJ2-7, the full variable domain reads DSGVTQTPKHLITATGQRVTLRCSPRSGDLSVYWYQQSLDQGLQFLIQYYNGEERAKGNILERFSAQQFPDLHSELNLSSLELGDSALYFCASSVSGLAGEIYEQYFGPGTRLTVT.

V is TRBV9 and J is TRBJ2-7; 14 nucleotides line up with TRBD2. The ends lost 4 bases at V and 7 bases at J; junction bases unmatched: 7. The length of the CDR3 is 15 residues. Germline V gives CDR1 SGDLS, CDR2 YYNGEE. CDR3 in DNA: TGTGCCAGCAGCCTCCGGACTAGCGGGGGGCGGGAGCAGTACTTC. Protein: CASSLRTSGGREQYF. The full variable domain, rest sourced from reference TRBV9 and TRBJ2-7, is DSGVTQTPKHLITATGQRVTLRCSPRSGDLSVYWYQQSLDQGLQFLIQYYNGEERAKGNILERFSAQQFPDLHSELNLSSLELGDSALYFCASSLRTSGGREQYFGPGTRLTVT.

This clone was found a few times. The DNA for the CDR3 is TGTGCCAGCAGCACCGCGACAGGGAACGAGCAGTACTTC. It encodes CASSTATGNEQYF. The rearrangement uses TRBV5-4 and TRBJ2-7, with 7 bases matching TRBD1. CDR1 is SGHNT, CDR2 YYREEE, per germline (reference sequence). The junction had 6 bases not matched to a gene; V was cut back by 4 bases and J by 5 bases. CDR3 size: 13 residues.

V and J are TRBV9 and TRBJ1-1, with 9 bases that match TRBD1. V shed 3 bases and J 4 bases; nucleotides not matched to a gene: 13. Germline CDR1 SGDLS, CDR2 YYNGEE. This CDR3 is 17 amino acids long. CDR3 in DNA: TGTGCCAGCAGCGCGCCGGGACAGGGAAGATTGAGCACTGAAGCTTTCTTT. This translates into CASSAPGQGRLSTEAFF.

The rearrangement uses TRBV30 and TRBJ2-7; tentative D call: TRBD2 (6 bases). Trimming shortened V by 4 bases and J by 0 bases, and 25 bases separated the two germline ends. Per the germline V gene, CDR1 is GTSNPN and CDR2 is SVGIG (reference sequence). The CDR3 is 18 residues long. The CDR3 sequence: CAWNGLRDGDESSYEQYF. CDR3 sequence (DNA): TGTGCCTGGAATGGACTACGGGATGGGGACGAGAGCTCCTACGAGCAGTACTTC. Drawing the rest from reference TRBV30 and TRBJ2-7, the complete variable domain is SQTIHQWPATLVQPVGSPLSLECTVEGTSNPNLYWYRQAAGRGLQLLFYSVGIGQISSEVPQNLSASRPQDRQFILSSKKLLLSDSGFYLCAWNGLRDGDESSYEQYFGPGTRLTVT.

The V gene is TRBV19, the J gene TRBJ1-2; 9 nucleotides line up with TRBD1. The CDR3 contains 16 residues. V was pared by 1 base and J by 1 base, with 4 bases of the junction left unmatched. In germline, CDR1 is LNHDA, CDR2 SQIVND (reference sequence). CDR3 loop: CASSIGDRADNYGYTF. As DNA, the CDR3 is TGTGCCAGTAGTATAGGGGACAGGGCAGATAACTATGGCTACACCTTC.

The chain is built from TRBV29-1 and TRBJ2-4, with 10 bases aligning to TRBD2. Germline lookup yields CDR1 SQVTM and CDR2 ANQGSEA. V shed 7 bases and J 8 bases; nucleotides not matched to a gene: 8. There are 13 residues in the CDR3. The CDR3 region is CSACTSGIYIQYF. DNA for the CDR3: TGCAGCGCGTGTACTAGCGGGATTTACATTCAGTACTTC.

This chain uses TRBV28 with TRBJ1-3; D unresolved. CDR1 is MDHEN and CDR2 is SYDVKM in the germline V gene. Trimming shortened V by 5 bases and J by 2 bases, and 4 bases separated the two germline ends. This CDR3 has 12 amino acids. Here the CDR3 reads CASSTAGNTIYF. The CDR3 DNA sequence: TGTGCCAGCAGTACAGCTGGAAACACCATATATTTT. The full variable domain, with the rest looked up from reference TRBV28 and TRBJ1-3, is DVKVTQSSRYLVKRTGEKVFLECVQDMDHENMFWYRQDPGLGLRLIYFSYDVKMKEKGDIPEGYSVSREKKERFSLILESASTNQTSMYLCASSTAGNTIYFGEGSWLTVV.

This clone was seen once. The chain is built from TRBV7-2 and TRBJ2-3; 8 positions match TRBD2. CDR1 SGHTA and CDR2 FQGNSA come from the germline V gene. CDR3 length equals 13 residues. Germline trimming cut 6 bases from V and 3 bases from J; bases unmatched to any gene: 2. The CDR3 DNA is TGTGCCAGCAGTCCGGGGGGGACAGATACGCAGTATTTT. Its translation is CASSPGGTDTQYF.

V is TRBV2 and J is TRBJ1-1, with TRBD1 matching 8 bases. Germline CDR1 and CDR2: SNHLY and FYNNEI. V dropped 7 bases and J dropped 0; count of bases not matched to a gene: 10. The CDR3 consists of 16 residues. CDR3 loop: CASKGGTGPLNTEAFF. As DNA, the CDR3 is TGTGCCAGCAAAGGGGGGACAGGTCCCCTGAACACTGAAGCTTTCTTT.

This chain joins TRBV5-1 and TRBJ1-1; 10 nucleotides align to TRBD1. This CDR3 comprises 17 residues. The germline V gene has CDR1 SGHRS and CDR2 YFSETQ. V lost 2 bases, J lost 3 bases, and 10 bases stayed unmatched. The CDR3 spells CASSFLGQGRGDTEAFF. The CDR3 DNA follows: TGCGCCAGCAGCTTTTTGGGACAGGGGAGAGGGGACACTGAAGCTTTCTTT.

This clone is a singleton in its sample. The chain links TRBV11-1 to TRBJ2-5; 14 positions match TRBD2. Germline loops: CDR1 SGHAT, CDR2 FQDESV (reference sequence). This CDR3 region has 16 residues. The trim removed 1 base at V and 5 bases at J, leaving 3 bases unmatched. The CDR3 spells CASSLGGLAGEETQYF. Written as DNA, the CDR3 is TGTGCCAGCAGCTTAGGGGGACTAGCGGGAGAGGAGACCCAGTACTTC.

The chain uses TRBV20-1 and TRBJ2-7; D gene uncertain. Trimming pared 3 bases from V and 4 bases from J, leaving 4 bases between. The V gene's germline CDR1 is DFQATT and CDR2 SNEGSKA (reference sequence). This CDR3 has 10 amino acids. CDR3 sequence (DNA): TGCAGTGCTAGCCCTTACGAGCAGTACTTC. Amino acid sequence: CSASPYEQYF.

The chain links TRBV2 to TRBJ2-7, with 7 positions matching TRBD1. V was clipped by 8 bases and J by 12 bases; unmatched bases: 19. CDR1 SNHLY and CDR2 FYNNEI come from the germline V gene. The CDR3 has 14 residues. As DNA, the CDR3 is TGTGCCAGCTCCCTCCAAGGACGACAGGGTCGTTCGTACTTC. This gives the protein CASSLQGRQGRSYF.

The genes are TRBV7-9 and TRBJ1-2; D is possibly TRBD1 (5 bases). The CDR3 totals 14 residues. V lost 5 bases and J 9 bases, leaving 19 bases between the germline ends. The germline V gene has CDR1 SEHNR and CDR2 FQNEAQ (reference sequence). CDR3 residues: CASSPSGRVSSYTF. In nucleotides, the CDR3 is TGTGCCAGCAGCCCCTCGGGCAGGGTGTCGAGCTACACCTTC.

This chain uses TRBV7-9 with TRBJ2-2, with D maybe TRBD2 (6 bases). The CDR3 has 15 amino acids. CDR1 is SEHNR, CDR2 FQNEAQ, per germline (reference sequence). V lost 5 bases to trimming and J lost 5 bases, with 15 bases between them. The CDR3 protein is CASSPGGVMTGELFF. The CDR3 DNA is TGTGCCAGCAGCCCCGGCGGGGTGATGACCGGGGAGCTGTTTTTT. Full variable domain (outside the CDR3, taken from reference TRBV7-9 and TRBJ2-2): DTGVSQNPRHKITKRGQNVTFRCDPISEHNRLYWYRQTLGQGPEFLTYFQNEAQLEKSRLLSDRFSAERPKGSFSTLEIQRTEQGDSAMYLCASSPGGVMTGELFFGEGSRLTVL.

The table lists this clone with a count of one. The chain links TRBV27 to TRBJ2-3; TRBD2 matches 11 bases. There are 15 residues in the CDR3. Germline values: CDR1 MNHEY, CDR2 SMNVEV (reference sequence). The V gene end was trimmed by 6 bases and the J gene end by 6 bases; junction bases not matched to a gene: 8. CDR3 sequence (DNA): TGTGCCAGCAGCCCGCGGGCTAGCGGGGGGGATACGCAGTATTTT. Translating gives CASSPRASGGDTQYF.